The source of this TCR beta chain is a study of blood T cell repertoires in COVID-19. Turning to the study itself: Both acute and convalescent COVID-19 samples were obtained from the United States, Italy and Spain. T cells, B-cell-depleted T cells, or PBMCs supplied cDNA or gDNA.

Original handling: Cell counts per sample came from amplifying reference gene primers. Only in-frame clones appear in the TCRdb table, and some are missing; sequencing was by immunoSEQ multiplex PCR. Clone size and V and J calls were adopted from that table, with D and trimming inferred from the DNA. Here the sample spans some 41,000 clones, about 90% being singletons. The V end lost 5 bases, the J end lost 2 bases, and 16 bases lay between the germline ends. Germline loops: CDR1 SQVTM, CDR2 ANQGSEA. This CDR3 has 14 residues. Specimen: peripheral blood. The source of this sequence is a woman in her twenties or thirties in a cohort sampled during active COVID-19. V and J are TRBV29-1 and TRBJ2-7, with D perhaps TRBD2 (5 bases). The CDR3 spells CSVLKRETTYEQYF. CDR3 bases: TGCAGCGTTTTGAAGAGGGAAACCACCTACGAGCAGTACTTC.